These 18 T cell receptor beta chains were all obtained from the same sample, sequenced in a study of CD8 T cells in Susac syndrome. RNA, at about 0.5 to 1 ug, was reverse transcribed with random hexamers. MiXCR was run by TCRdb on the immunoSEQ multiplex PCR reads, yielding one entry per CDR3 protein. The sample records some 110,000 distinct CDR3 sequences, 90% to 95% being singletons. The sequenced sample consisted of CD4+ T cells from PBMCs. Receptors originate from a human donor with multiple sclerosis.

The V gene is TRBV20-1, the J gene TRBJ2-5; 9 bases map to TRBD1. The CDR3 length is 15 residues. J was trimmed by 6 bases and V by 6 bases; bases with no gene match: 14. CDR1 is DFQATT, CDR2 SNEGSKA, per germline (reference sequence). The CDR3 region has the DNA TGCAGTGCCCAAAAACCGGGACAGGGTGTGCAGACCCAGTACTTC. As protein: CSAQKPGQGVQTQYF.

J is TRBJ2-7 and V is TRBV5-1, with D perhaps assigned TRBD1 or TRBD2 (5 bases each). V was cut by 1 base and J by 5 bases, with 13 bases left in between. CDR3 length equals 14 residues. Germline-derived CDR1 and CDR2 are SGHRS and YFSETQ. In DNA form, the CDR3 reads TGCGCCAGCAGCTTGCGGGACCCCCGGGACGAGCAGTACTTC. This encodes CASSLRDPRDEQYF.

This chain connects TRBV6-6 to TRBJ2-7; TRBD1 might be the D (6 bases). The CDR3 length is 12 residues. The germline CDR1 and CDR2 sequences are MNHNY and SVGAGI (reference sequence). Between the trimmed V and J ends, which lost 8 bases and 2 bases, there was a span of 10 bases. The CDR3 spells CASGRGTYEQYF. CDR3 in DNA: TGTGCCAGCGGAAGGGGGACCTACGAGCAGTACTTC.

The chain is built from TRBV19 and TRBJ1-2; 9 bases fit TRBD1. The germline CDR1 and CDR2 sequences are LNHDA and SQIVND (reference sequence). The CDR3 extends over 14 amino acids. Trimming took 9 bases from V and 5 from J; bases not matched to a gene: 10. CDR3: CASRDRANSYGYTF. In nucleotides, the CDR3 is TGTGCCAGCCGGGACAGGGCAAACTCTTATGGCTACACCTTC. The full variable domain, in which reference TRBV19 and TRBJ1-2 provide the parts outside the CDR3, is DGGITQSPKYLFRKEGQNVTLSCEQNLNHDAMYWYRQDPGQGLRLIYYSQIVNDFQKGDIAEGYSVSREKKESFPLTVTSAQKNPTAFYLCASRDRANSYGYTFGSGTRLTVV.

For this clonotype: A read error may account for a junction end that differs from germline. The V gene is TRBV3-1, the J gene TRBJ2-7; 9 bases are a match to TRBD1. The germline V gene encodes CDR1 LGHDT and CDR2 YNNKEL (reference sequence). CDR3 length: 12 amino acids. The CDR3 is CASSQLGQGLDF. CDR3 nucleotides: TGTGCCAGCAGCCAACTTGGACAGGGGTTGGACTTC.

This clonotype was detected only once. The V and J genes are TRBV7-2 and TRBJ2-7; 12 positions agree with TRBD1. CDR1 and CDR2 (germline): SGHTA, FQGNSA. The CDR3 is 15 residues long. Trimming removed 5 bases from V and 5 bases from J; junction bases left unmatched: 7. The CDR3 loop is CASSITGTGGNEQYF. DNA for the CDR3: TGTGCCAGCAGCATAACCGGGACAGGGGGCAACGAGCAGTACTTC.

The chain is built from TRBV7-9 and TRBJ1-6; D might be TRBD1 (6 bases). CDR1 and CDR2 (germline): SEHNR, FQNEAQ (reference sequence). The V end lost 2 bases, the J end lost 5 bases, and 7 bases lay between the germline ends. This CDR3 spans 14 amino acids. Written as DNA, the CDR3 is TGTGCCAGCAGCTTAAAGGGGGATAATTCACCCCTCCACTTT. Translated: CASSLKGDNSPLHF. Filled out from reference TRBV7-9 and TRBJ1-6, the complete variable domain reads DTGVSQNPRHKITKRGQNVTFRCDPISEHNRLYWYRQTLGQGPEFLTYFQNEAQLEKSRLLSDRFSAERPKGSFSTLEIQRTEQGDSAMYLCASSLKGDNSPLHFGNGTRLTVT.

CDR3 protein: CASSRTGTGYEQYF. CDR3 nucleotide sequence: TGTGCCAGCAGCAGGACCGGGACAGGTTACGAGCAGTACTTC. The chain combines TRBV7-2 with TRBJ2-7; 8 nucleotides line up with TRBD1. Germline V gene sequence: CDR1 SGHTA, CDR2 FQGNSA. The CDR3 totals 14 residues. V lost 5 bases to trimming and J lost 4 bases; unmatched junction nucleotides: 7.

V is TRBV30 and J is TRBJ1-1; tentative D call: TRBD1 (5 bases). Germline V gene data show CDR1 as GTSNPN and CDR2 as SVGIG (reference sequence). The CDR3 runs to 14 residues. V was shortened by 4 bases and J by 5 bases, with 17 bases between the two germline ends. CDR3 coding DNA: TGTGCCTGGAAGGGAGCGGGGGAAACGACTGAAGCTTTCTTT. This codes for CAWKGAGETTEAFF.

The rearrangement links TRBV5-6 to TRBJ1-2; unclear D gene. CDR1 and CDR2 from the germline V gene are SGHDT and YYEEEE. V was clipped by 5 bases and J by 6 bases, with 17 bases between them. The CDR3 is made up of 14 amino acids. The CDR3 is CASSSAGLVNGYTF. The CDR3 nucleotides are TGTGCCAGCAGTTCCGCGGGGTTGGTGAATGGCTACACCTTC.

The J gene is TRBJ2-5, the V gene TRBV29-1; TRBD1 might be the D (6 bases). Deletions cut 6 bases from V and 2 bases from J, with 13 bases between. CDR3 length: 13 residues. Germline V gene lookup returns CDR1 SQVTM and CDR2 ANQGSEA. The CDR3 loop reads CSVHTGSQETQYF. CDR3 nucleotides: TGCAGCGTCCACACAGGGAGTCAAGAGACCCAGTACTTC.

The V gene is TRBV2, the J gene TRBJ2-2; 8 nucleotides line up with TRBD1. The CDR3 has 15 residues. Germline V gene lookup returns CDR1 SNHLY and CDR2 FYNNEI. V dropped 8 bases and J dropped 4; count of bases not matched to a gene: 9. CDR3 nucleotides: TGTGCCAGCGGATGGACAGGGTCGGTCACCGGGGAGCTGTTTTTT. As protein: CASGWTGSVTGELFF.

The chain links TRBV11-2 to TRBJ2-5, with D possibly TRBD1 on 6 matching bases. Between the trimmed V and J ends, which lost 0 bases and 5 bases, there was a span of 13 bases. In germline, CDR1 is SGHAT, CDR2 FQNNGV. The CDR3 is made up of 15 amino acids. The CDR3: CASSLDRGGQETQYF. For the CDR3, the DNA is TGTGCCAGCAGCTTAGACAGGGGCGGGCAGGAGACCCAGTACTTC.

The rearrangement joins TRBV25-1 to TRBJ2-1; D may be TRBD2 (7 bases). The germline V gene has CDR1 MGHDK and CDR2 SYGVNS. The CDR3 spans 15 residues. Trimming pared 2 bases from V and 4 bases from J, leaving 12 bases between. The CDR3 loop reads CASSEGGAQYNEQFF. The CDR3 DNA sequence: TGTGCCAGCAGTGAAGGGGGGGCCCAGTACAATGAGCAGTTCTTC.

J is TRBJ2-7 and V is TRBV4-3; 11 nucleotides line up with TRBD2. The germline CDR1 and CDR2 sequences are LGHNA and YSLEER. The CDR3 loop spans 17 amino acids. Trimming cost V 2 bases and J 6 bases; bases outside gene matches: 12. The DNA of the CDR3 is TGCGCCAGCAGCCAACTCACCGGGACTAGCGGCCGTCGCGAGCAGTACTTC. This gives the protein CASSQLTGTSGRREQYF.

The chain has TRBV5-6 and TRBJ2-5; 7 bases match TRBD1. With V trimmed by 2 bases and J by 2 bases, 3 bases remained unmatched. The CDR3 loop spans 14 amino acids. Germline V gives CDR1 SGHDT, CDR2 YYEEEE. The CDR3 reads CASSFLRGQETQYF. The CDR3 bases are TGTGCCAGCAGCTTTCTCAGGGGGCAAGAGACCCAGTACTTC.

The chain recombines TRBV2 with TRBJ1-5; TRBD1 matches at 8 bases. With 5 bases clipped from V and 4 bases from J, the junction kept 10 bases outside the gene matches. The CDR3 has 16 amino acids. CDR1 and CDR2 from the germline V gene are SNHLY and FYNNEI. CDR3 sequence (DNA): TGTGCCAGCAGTATTCGGGGTCGGACAGGGAATCAGCCCCAGCATTTT. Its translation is CASSIRGRTGNQPQHF.

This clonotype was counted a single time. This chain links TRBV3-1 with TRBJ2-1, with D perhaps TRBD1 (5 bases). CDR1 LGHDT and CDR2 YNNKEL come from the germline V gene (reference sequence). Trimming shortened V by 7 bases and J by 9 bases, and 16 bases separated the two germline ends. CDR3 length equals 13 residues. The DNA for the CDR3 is TGTGCCAGCACCGCTTCTTGGGGCGCTGAGCAGTTCTTC. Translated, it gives CASTASWGAEQFF.